One T cell receptor beta chain is described in this entry. Its antigen is currently unknown. This sample was taken from a study of cytomegalovirus exposure and HLA in healthy donors. The PCR had 60 Vbeta and 13 Jbeta primers. The table came from immunoSEQ multiplex PCR; TCRdb's copy has only in-frame clones and leaves some out. Of tens of thousands of clones listed, around 79% are singletons. Losses at the gene ends were 4 bases for V and 8 bases for J; bases not matched to a gene: 6. Germline values: CDR1 SGHRS, CDR2 YFSETQ. This CDR3 is 14 amino acids long. Study conclusions and caveats: HLA restriction was apparent for most CMV-associated TCR beta chains in a later analysis. As was reported, the classifier diagnosed cytomegalovirus status with high specificity and sensitivity. Clonal expansion was found to be greater in HLA-associated TCR beta chains than in equally common others in a later analysis. In a later analysis, a missense DCLRE1C variant was linked to TCR beta V- and J-gene trimming.

Sequencing used PBMCs. The TCR originated in a woman in her forties in good health and CMV-seropositive. The chain has TRBV5-1 and TRBJ2-1; 10 positions agree with TRBD2. The CDR3 is CASSEGLAWDEQFF. DNA for the CDR3: TGCGCCAGCAGCGAGGGACTAGCGTGGGATGAGCAGTTCTTC.